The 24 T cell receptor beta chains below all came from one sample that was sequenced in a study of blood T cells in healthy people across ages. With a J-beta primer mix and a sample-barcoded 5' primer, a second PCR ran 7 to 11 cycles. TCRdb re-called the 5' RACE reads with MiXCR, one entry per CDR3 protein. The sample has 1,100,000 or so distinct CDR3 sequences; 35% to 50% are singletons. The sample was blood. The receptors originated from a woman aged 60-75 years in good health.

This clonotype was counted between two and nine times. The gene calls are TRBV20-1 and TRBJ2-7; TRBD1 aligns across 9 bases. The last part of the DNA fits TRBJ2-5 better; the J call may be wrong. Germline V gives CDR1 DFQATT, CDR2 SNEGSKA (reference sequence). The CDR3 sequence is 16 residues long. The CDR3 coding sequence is TGCAGTGCTAGAGATCCCGGGACAGGGAATTCTAGGACCCAGTACTTC. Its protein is CSARDPGTGNSRTQYF.

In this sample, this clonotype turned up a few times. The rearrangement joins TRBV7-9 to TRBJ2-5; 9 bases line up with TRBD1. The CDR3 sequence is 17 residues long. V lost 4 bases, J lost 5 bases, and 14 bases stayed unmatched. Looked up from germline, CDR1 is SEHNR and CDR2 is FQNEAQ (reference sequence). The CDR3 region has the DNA TGTGCCAGCAGCTCCCCCAGGGACAGGGAGTTGATGGAGACCCAGTACTTC. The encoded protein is CASSSPRDRELMETQYF. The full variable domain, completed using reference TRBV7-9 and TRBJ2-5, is DTGVSQNPRHKITKRGQNVTFRCDPISEHNRLYWYRQTLGQGPEFLTYFQNEAQLEKSRLLSDRFSAERPKGSFSTLEIQRTEQGDSAMYLCASSSPRDRELMETQYFGPGTRLLVL.

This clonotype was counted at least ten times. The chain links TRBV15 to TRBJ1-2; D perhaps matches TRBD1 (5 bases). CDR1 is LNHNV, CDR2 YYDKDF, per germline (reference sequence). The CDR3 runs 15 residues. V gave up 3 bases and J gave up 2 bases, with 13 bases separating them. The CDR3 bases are TGTGCCACCAGCAGCGACAGTGAGGTCAACTATGGCTACACCTTC. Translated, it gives CATSSDSEVNYGYTF.

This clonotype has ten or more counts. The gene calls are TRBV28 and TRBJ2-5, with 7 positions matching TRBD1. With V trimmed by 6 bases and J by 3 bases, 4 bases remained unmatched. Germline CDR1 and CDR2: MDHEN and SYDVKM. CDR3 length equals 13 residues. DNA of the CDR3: TGTGCCAGCAGGGAAGGGACAGAAGAGACCCAGTACTTC. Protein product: CASREGTEETQYF.

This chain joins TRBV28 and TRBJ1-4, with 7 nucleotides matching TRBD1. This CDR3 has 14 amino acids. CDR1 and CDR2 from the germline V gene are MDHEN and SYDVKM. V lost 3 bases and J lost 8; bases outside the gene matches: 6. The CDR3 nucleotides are TGTGCCAGCAGTTTCGTAGGGGGCGCGGAAAAACTGTTTTTT. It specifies CASSFVGGAEKLFF.

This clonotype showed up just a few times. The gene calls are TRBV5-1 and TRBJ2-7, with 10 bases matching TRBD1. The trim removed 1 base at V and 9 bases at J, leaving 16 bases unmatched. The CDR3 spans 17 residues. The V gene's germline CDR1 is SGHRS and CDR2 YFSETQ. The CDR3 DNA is TGCGCCAGCAGCTTGACTGGAACCGGGACAGGGGCCTCGGGGCAGTACTTC. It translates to CASSLTGTGTGASGQYF.

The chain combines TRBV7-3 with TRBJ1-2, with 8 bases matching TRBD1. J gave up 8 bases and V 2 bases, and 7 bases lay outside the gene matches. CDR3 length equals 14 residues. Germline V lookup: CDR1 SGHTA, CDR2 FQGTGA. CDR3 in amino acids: CASSLVAQGGGYTF. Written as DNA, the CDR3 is TGTGCCAGCAGCTTAGTCGCACAGGGGGGAGGCTACACCTTC.

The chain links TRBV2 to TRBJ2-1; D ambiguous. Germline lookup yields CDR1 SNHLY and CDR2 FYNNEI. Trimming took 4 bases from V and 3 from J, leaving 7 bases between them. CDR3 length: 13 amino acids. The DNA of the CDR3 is TGTGCCAGCAGTGCTGCTTTCTACAATGAGCAGTTCTTC. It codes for CASSAAFYNEQFF.

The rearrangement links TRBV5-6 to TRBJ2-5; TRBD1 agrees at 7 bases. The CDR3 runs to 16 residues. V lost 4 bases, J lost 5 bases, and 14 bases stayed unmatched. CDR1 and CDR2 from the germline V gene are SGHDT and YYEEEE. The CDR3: CASSPEDRVVVETQYF. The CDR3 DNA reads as TGTGCCAGCAGCCCTGAAGACAGGGTAGTGGTGGAGACCCAGTACTTC.

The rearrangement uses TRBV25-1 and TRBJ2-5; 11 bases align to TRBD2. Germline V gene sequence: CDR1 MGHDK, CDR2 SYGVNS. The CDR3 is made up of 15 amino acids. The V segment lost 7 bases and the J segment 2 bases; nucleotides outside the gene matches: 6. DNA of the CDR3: TGTGCCAGCATCCTCACTAGCGGGGGACAAGAGACCCAGTACTTC. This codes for CASILTSGGQETQYF. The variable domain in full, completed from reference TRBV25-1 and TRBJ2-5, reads EADIYQTPRYLVIGTGKKITLECSQTMGHDKMYWYQQDPGMELHLIHYSYGVNSTEKGDLSSESTVSRIRTEHFPLTLESARPSHTSQYLCASILTSGGQETQYFGPGTRLLVL.

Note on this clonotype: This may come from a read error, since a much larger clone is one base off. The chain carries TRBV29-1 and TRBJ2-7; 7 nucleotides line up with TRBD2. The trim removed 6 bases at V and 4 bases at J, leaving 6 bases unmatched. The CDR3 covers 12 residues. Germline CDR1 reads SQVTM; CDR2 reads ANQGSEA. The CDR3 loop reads CSVVTSIYEQYF. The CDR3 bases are TGCAGCGTCGTGACTAGCATATACGAGCAGTACTTC.

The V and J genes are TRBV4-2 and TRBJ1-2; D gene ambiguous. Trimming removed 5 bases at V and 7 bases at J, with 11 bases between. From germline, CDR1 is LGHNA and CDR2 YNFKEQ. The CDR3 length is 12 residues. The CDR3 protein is CASSTRTSGYTF. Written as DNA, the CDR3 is TGTGCCAGCAGCACCCGGACGAGTGGCTACACCTTC.

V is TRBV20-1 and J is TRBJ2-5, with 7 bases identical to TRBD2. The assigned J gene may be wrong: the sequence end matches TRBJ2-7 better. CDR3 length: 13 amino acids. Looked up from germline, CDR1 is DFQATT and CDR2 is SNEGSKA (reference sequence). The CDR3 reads CSATGGGWHEQYF. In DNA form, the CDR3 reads TGCAGTGCCACCGGGGGAGGGTGGCACGAGCAGTACTTC.

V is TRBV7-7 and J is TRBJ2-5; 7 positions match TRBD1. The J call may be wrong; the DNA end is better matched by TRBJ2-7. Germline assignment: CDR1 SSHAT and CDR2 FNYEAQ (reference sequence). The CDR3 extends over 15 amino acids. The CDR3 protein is CASSQRQGAGYEQYF. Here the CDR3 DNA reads TGTGCCAGCAGCCAGAGACAGGGCGCTGGTTACGAGCAGTACTTC.

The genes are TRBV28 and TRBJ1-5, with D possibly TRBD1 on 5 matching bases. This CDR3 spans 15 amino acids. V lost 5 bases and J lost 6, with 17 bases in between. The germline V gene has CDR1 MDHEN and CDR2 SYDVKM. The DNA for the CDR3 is TGTGCCAGCAGTACACCGGGACCACTGATTCAGCCCCAGCATTTT. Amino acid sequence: CASSTPGPLIQPQHF. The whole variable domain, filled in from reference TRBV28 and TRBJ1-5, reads DVKVTQSSRYLVKRTGEKVFLECVQDMDHENMFWYRQDPGLGLRLIYFSYDVKMKEKGDIPEGYSVSREKKERFSLILESASTNQTSMYLCASSTPGPLIQPQHFGDGTRLSIL.

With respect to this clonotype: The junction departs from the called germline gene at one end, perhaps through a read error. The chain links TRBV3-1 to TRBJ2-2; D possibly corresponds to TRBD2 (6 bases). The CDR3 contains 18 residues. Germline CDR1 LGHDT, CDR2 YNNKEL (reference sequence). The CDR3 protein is CASSHTRGVAANTGELFF. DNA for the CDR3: TGTGCCAGCAGCCACACCCGAGGGGTAGCGGCGAACACTGGGGAGCTGTTTTTT.

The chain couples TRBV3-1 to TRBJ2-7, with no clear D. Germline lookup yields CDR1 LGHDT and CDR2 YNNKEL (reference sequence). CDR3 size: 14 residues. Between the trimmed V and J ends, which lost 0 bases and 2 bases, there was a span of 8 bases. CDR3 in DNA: TGTGCCAGCAGCCAAGATTACTCTACCTACGAGCAGTACTTC. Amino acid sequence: CASSQDYSTYEQYF.

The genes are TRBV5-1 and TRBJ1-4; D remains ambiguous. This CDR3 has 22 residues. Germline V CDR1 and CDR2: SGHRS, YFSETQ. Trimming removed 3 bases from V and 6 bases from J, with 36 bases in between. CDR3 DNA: TGCGCCAGCAGCTCAAGAACCACTACCAATGGGCAGGAAACCGGTTTGTATGAAAAACTGTTTTTT. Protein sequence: CASSSRTTTNGQETGLYEKLFF.

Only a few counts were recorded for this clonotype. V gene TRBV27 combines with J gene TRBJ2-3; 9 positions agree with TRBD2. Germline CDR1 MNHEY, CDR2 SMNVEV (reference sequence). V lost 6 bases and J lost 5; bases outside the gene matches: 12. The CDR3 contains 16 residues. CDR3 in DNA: TGTGCCAGCAGCTTGGTAAGGGCTAGCGGGAAAGATACGCAGTATTTT. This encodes CASSLVRASGKDTQYF.

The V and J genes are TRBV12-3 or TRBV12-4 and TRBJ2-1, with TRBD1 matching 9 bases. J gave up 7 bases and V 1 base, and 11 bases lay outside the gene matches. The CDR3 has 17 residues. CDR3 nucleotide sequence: TGTGCCAGCAGTTTAGTCACCGGGACAGGGAGTGCAAATGAGCAGTTCTTC. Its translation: CASSLVTGTGSANEQFF.

The CDR3 here is CSADEGGQYF. The CDR3 DNA reads as TGCAGTGCGGATGAGGGGGGGCAGTACTTC. The V and J genes are TRBV20-1 and TRBJ2-5; TRBD2 is a possible D gene (7 bases). V lost 6 bases, J lost 11 bases, and 13 bases lay in between. This CDR3 region has 10 residues. Germline V gives CDR1 DFQATT, CDR2 SNEGSKA (reference sequence).

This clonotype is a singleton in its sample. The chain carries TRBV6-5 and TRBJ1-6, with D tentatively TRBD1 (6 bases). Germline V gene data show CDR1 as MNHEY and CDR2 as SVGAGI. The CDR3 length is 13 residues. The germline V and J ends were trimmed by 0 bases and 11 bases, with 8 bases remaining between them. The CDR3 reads CASSYSWGPPLHF. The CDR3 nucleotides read TGTGCCAGCAGTTACTCGTGGGGGCCACCCCTCCACTTT.

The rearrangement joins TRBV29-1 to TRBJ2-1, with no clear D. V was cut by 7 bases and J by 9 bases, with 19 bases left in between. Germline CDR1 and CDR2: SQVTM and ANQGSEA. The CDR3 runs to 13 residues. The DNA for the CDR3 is TGCAGCGAGAAGAATACCCAGTTGGGTGAGCAGTTCTTC. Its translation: CSEKNTQLGEQFF.

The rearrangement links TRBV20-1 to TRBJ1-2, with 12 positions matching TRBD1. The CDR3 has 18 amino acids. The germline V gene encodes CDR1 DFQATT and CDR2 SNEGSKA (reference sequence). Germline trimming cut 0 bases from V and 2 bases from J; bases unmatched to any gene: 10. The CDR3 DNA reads TGCAGTGCTAGAGATCGGCGGGACAGGGGGCGACTGAACTATGGCTACACCTTC. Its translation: CSARDRRDRGRLNYGYTF.